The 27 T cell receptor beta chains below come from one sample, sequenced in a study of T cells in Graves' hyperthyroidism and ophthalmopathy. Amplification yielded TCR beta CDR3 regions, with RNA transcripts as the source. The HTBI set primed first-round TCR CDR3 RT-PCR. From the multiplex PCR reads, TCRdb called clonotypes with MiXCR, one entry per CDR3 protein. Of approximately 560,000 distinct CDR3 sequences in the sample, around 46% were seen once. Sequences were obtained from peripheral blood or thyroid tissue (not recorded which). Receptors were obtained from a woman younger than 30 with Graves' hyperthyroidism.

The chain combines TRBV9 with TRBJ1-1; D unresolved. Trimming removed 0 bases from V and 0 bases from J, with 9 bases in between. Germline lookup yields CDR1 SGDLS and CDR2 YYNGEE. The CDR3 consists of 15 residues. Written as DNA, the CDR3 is TGTGCCAGCAGCGTAGAACCAGTGATGAACACTGAAGCTTTCTTT. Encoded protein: CASSVEPVMNTEAFF.

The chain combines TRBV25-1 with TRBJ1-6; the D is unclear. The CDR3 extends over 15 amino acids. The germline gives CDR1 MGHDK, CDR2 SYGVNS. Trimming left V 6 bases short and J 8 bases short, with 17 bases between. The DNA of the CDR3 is TGTGCCAGCAGCCAAGTCAGTGGTTGGGATTCACCCCTCCACTTT. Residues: CASSQVSGWDSPLHF.

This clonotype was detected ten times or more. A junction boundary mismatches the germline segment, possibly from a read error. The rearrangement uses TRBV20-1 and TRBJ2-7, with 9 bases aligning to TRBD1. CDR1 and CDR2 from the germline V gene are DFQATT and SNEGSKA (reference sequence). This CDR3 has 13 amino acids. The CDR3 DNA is TGCAGTGCGAGAGGGACAGGGAAACACGAGCAGTACTTC. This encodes CSARGTGKHEQYF.

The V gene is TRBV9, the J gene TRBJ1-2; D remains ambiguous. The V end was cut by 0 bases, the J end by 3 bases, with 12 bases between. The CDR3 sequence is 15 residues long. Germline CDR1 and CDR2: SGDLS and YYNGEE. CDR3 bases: TGTGCCAGCAGCGTAGATGGCCGAACCCACTATGGCTACACCTTC. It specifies CASSVDGRTHYGYTF.

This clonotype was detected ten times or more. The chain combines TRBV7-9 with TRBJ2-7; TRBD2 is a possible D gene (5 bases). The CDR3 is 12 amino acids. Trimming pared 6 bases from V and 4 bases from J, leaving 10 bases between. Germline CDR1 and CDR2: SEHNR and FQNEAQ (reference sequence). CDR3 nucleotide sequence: TGTGCCAGCAGTTCCCCGGGGTACGAGCAGTACTTC. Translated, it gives CASSSPGYEQYF.

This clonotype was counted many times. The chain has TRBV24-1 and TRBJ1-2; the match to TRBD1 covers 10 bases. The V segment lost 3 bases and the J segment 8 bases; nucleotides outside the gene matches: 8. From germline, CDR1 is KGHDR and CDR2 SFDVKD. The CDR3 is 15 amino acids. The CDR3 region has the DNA TGTGCCACCAGTGATGCCCATGACAGGGGGCCGGGCTACACCTTC. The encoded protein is CATSDAHDRGPGYTF.

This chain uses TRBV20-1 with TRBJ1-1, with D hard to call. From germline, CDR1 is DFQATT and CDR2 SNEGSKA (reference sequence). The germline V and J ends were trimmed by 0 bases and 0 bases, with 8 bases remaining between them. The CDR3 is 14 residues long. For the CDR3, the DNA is TGCAGTGCTAGAGAACGGATCATGAACACTGAAGCTTTCTTT. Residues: CSARERIMNTEAFF.

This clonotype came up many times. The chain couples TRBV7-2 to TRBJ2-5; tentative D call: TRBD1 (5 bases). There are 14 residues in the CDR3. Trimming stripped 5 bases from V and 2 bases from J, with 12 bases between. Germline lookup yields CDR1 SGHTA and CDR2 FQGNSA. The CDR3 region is CASSPSRQQETQYF. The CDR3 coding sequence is TGTGCCAGCAGCCCATCAAGACAGCAAGAGACCCAGTACTTC.

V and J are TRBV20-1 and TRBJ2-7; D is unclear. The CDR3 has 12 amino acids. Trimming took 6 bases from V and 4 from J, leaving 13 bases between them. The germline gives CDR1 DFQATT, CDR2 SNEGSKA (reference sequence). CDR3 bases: TGCAGTGCCCTGAGTGGGAATTACGAGCAGTACTTC. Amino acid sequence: CSALSGNYEQYF.

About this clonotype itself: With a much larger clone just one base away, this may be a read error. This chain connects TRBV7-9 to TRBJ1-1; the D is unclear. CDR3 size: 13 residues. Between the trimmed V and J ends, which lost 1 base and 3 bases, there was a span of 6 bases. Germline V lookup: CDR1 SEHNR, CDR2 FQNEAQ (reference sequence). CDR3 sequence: CASSLVEDTEAFF. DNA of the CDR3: TGTGCCAGCAGCTTAGTGGAGGACACTGAAGCTTTCTTT.

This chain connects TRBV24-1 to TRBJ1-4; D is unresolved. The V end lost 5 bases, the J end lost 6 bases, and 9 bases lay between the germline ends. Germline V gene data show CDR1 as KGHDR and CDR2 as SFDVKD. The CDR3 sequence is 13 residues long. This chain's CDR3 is CATSGPPDEKLFF. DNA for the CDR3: TGTGCCACCAGTGGGCCCCCGGATGAAAAACTGTTTTTT.

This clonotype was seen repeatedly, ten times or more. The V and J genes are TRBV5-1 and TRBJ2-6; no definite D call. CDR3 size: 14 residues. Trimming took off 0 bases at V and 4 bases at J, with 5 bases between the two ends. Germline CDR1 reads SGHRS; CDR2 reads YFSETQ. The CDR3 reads CASSLGIGANVLTF. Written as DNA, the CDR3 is TGCGCCAGCAGCTTGGGGATAGGGGCCAACGTCCTGACTTTC.

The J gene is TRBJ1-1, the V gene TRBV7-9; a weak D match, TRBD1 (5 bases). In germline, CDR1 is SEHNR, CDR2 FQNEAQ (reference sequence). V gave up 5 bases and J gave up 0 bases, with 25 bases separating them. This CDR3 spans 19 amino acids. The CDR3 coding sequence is TGTGCCAGCAGCCCGGCCCCGACAGACCGTCGGTACATGAACACTGAAGCTTTCTTT. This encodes CASSPAPTDRRYMNTEAFF.

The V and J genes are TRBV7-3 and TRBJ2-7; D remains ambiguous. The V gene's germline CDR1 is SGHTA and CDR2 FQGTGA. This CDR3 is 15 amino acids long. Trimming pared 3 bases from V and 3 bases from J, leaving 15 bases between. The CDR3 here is CASSLVVSDGYEQYF. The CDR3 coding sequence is TGTGCCAGCAGCTTGGTTGTCTCGGACGGCTACGAGCAGTACTTC.

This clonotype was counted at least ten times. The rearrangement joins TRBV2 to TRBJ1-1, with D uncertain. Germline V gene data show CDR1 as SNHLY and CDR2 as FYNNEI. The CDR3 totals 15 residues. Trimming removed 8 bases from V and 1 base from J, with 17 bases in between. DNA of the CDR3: TGTGCCAGCCACGACACGGTTGGGCGGAACACTGAAGCTTTCTTT. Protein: CASHDTVGRNTEAFF.

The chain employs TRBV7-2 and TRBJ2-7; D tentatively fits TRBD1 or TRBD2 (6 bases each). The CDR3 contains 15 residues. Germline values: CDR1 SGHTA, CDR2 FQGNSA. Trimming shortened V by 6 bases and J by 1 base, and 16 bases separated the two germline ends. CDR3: CASSYMGGQSYEQYF. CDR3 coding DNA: TGTGCCAGCAGTTATATGGGGGGCCAATCCTACGAGCAGTACTTC.

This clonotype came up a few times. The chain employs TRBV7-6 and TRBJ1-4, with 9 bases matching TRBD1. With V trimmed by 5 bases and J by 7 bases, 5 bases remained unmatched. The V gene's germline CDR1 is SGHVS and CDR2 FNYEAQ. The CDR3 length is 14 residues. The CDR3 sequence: CASSADRGTEKLFF. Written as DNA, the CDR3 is TGTGCCAGCAGCGCGGACAGGGGAACTGAAAAACTGTTTTTT.

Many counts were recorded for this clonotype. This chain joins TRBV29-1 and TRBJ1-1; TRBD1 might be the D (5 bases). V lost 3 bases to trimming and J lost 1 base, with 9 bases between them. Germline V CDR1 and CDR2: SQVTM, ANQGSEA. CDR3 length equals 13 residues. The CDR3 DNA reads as TGCAGCGTTGACCGGCAGGGGAACACTGAAGCTTTCTTT. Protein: CSVDRQGNTEAFF.

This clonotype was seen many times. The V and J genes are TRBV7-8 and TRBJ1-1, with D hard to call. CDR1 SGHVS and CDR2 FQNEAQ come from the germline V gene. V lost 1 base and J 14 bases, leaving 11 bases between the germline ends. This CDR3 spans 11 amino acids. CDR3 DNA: TGTGCCAGCAGCTTAGGGGAGTCGAAGTTCTTT. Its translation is CASSLGESKFF.

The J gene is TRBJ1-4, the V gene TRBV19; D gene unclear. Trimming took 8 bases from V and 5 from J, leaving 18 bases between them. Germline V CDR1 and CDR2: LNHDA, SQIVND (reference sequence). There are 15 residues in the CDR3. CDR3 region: CASAEVWQRNEKLFF. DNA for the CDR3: TGTGCCAGTGCGGAGGTTTGGCAGAGGAATGAAAAACTGTTTTTT. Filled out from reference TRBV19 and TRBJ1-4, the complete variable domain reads DGGITQSPKYLFRKEGQNVTLSCEQNLNHDAMYWYRQDPGQGLRLIYYSQIVNDFQKGDIAEGYSVSREKKESFPLTVTSAQKNPTAFYLCASAEVWQRNEKLFFGSGTQLSVL.

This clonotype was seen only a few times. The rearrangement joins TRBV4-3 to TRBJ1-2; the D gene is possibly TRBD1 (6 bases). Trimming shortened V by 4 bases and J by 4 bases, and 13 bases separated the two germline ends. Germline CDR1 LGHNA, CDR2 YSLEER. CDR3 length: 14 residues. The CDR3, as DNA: TGCGCCAGCAGCCCCGGAGGACAGACCTATGGCTACACCTTC. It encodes CASSPGGQTYGYTF.

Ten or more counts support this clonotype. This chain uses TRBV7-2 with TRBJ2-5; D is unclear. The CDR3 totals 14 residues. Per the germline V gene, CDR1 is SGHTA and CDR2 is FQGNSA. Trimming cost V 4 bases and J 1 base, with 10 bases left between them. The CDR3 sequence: CASSSWGTQETQYF. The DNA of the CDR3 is TGTGCCAGCAGCTCCTGGGGTACCCAAGAGACCCAGTACTTC.

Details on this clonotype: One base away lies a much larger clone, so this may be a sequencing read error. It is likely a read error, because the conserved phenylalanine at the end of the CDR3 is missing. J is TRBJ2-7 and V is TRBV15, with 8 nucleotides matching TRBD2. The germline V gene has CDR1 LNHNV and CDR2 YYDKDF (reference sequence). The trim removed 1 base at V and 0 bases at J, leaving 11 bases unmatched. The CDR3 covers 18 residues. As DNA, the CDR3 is TGTGCCACCAGCAGAGGTATGGCTAGCGGGTTCCGCTCCTACGAGCAGTACCTC. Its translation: CATSRGMASGFRSYEQYL.

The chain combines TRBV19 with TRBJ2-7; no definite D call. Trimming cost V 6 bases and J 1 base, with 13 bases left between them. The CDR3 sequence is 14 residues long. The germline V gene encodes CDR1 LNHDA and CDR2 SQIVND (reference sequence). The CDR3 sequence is CASSGERSSYEQYF. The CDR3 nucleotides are TGTGCCAGTAGCGGCGAGCGTTCGTCCTACGAGCAGTACTTC. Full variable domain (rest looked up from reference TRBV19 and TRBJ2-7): DGGITQSPKYLFRKEGQNVTLSCEQNLNHDAMYWYRQDPGQGLRLIYYSQIVNDFQKGDIAEGYSVSREKKESFPLTVTSAQKNPTAFYLCASSGERSSYEQYFGPGTRLTVT.

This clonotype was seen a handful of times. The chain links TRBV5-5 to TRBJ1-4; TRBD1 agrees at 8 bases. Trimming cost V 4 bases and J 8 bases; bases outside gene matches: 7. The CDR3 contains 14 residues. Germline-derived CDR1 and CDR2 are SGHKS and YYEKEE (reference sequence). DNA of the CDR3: TGTGCCAGCAGCAATGCGGACAGGGACGAAAAACTGTTTTTT. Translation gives CASSNADRDEKLFF.

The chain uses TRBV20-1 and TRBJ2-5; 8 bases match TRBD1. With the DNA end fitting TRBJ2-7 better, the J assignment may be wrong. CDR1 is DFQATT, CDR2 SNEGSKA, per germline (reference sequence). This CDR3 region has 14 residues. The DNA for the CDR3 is TGCAGTGCTACCCAGGGGGCTATCACCTACGAGCAGTACTTC. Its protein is CSATQGAITYEQYF.

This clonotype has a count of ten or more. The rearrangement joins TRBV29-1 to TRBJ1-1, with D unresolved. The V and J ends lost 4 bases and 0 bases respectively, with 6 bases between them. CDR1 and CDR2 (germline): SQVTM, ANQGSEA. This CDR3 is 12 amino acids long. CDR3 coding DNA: TGCAGCGTTGCATTAGTGAACACTGAAGCTTTCTTT. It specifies CSVALVNTEAFF.